One sample yielded the 14 T cell receptor beta chains listed below, sequenced in a study of graft-versus-host responses after intestinal transplantation. Assay used: immunoSEQ multiplex PCR; TCRdb lists only in-frame clones, some missing. The sample comprises over 60,000 clones, around 90% of which are singletons, and around 1.8% rests with the top ten. The authors processed graft tissue to release intraepithelial and lamina propria lymphocytes. Sequences were derived from ileum tissue, sampled more than 350 days after transplant. These receptors all come from a human patient who received an intestinal transplant, so some T cells may come from the graft donor.

The chain employs TRBV28 and TRBJ1-1, with D unresolved. The CDR3 extends over 11 amino acids. Germline CDR1 MDHEN, CDR2 SYDVKM. V was clipped by 6 bases and J by 1 base, with 3 bases between them. CDR3 protein: CASRKNTEAFF. The CDR3 DNA is TGTGCCAGCAGGAAGAACACTGAAGCTTTCTTT.

CDR3 nucleotide sequence: TGTGCCAGCAGTCTTGGGGACGAGCAGTACTTC. Its protein product is CASSLGDEQYF. J is TRBJ2-7 and V is TRBV6-1; D is unclear. The CDR3 totals 11 residues. Looked up from germline, CDR1 is MNHNS and CDR2 is SASEGT. The ends were cut back, 5 bases at V and 5 bases at J, with 7 bases in the middle.

The rearrangement joins TRBV5-1 to TRBJ2-2; no clear D. This CDR3 region has 13 residues. Trimming took 2 bases from V and 6 from J, leaving 8 bases between them. The V gene's germline CDR1 is SGHRS and CDR2 YFSETQ. The CDR3 loop reads CASSLVGPGELFF. Here the CDR3 DNA reads TGCGCCAGCAGCTTAGTCGGGCCCGGGGAGCTGTTTTTT.

The genes are TRBV7-2 and TRBJ2-1; D is perhaps TRBD1 (5 bases). The CDR3 runs 13 residues. V dropped 3 bases and J dropped 8 bases, with 11 bases sitting between them. CDR1 and CDR2 (germline): SGHTA, FQGNSA. Here the CDR3 reads CASSLAGFDEQFF. The DNA of the CDR3 is TGTGCCAGCAGCTTGGCAGGGTTCGATGAGCAGTTCTTC.

A word on this clone: One junction end does not reproduce the germline sequence, and a read error may be involved. The V and J genes are TRBV11-2 and TRBJ2-5; the D gene is possibly TRBD2 (5 bases). With the DNA end fitting TRBJ2-7 better, the J assignment may be wrong. In germline, CDR1 is SGHAT, CDR2 FQNNGV. The CDR3 has 13 amino acids. The CDR3 loop reads CASSSGLSHEQYF. The CDR3 DNA follows: TGTGCCAGCAGCTCCGGACTCTCCCACGAGCAGTACTTC.

J is TRBJ2-6 and V is TRBV9, with D uncertain. The CDR3 is 17 amino acids. Trimming left V 0 bases short and J 0 bases short, with 10 bases between. Germline V gives CDR1 SGDLS, CDR2 YYNGEE. CDR3 nucleotide sequence: TGTGCCAGCAGCGTAGGATGGGGAAACTCTGGGGCCAACGTCCTGACTTTC. Its translation is CASSVGWGNSGANVLTF.

This clone was seen a single time. The chain has TRBV23-1 and TRBJ1-1; 10 nucleotides align to TRBD1. TRBV23-1 is known as an ORF, though its function is uncertain. The CDR3 has 15 residues. Losses at the gene ends were 5 bases for V and 0 bases for J; bases not matched to a gene: 3. In nucleotides, the CDR3 is TGCGCCAGCAGTAACGACAGGGGGCTGAACACTGAAGCTTTCTTT. Translating gives CASSNDRGLNTEAFF.

The CDR3 sequence is CASSLMDRGDYGYTF. Written as DNA, the CDR3 is TGCGCCAGCAGCCTCATGGACAGGGGCGACTATGGCTACACCTTC. The chain carries TRBV5-1 and TRBJ1-2, with 9 bases identical to TRBD1. CDR1 and CDR2 (germline): SGHRS, YFSETQ. This CDR3 is built from 15 residues. The V segment lost 4 bases and the J segment 3 bases; nucleotides outside the gene matches: 7.

V and J are TRBV11-2 and TRBJ2-7; D not resolved. Per the germline V gene, CDR1 is SGHAT and CDR2 is FQNNGV. The CDR3 is 14 amino acids. Between the trimmed V and J ends, which lost 0 bases and 5 bases, there was a span of 11 bases. This CDR3 is CASSLEVGPHEQYF. CDR3 nucleotide sequence: TGTGCCAGCAGCTTAGAGGTAGGGCCCCACGAGCAGTACTTC.

The rearrangement links TRBV10-3 to TRBJ1-5, with unresolved D. The CDR3 has 13 amino acids. From germline, CDR1 is ENHRY and CDR2 SYGVKD. Trimming shortened V by 9 bases and J by 6 bases, and 15 bases separated the two germline ends. As DNA, the CDR3 is TGTGCCATTATGTTCTCCCGAGGTCAGCCCCAGCATTTT. Translated, it gives CAIMFSRGQPQHF.

This chain joins TRBV28 and TRBJ1-3; maybe TRBD1 (5 bases). V was cut by 5 bases and J by 7 bases, with 15 bases left in between. CDR1 is MDHEN, CDR2 SYDVKM, per germline. This CDR3 is built from 14 residues. This CDR3 reads CASSPRGLGNTIYF. CDR3 nucleotide sequence: TGTGCCAGCAGTCCTAGGGGACTAGGCAACACCATATATTTT. The full variable domain, its missing parts supplied by reference TRBV28 and TRBJ1-3, is DVKVTQSSRYLVKRTGEKVFLECVQDMDHENMFWYRQDPGLGLRLIYFSYDVKMKEKGDIPEGYSVSREKKERFSLILESASTNQTSMYLCASSPRGLGNTIYFGEGSWLTVV.

This rearrangement joins TRBV6-6 to TRBJ2-7, with D perhaps TRBD2 (6 bases). CDR1 is MNHNY and CDR2 is SVGAGI in the germline V gene (reference sequence). V gave up 10 bases and J gave up 7 bases, with 20 bases separating them. The CDR3 is 13 residues long. CDR3 in amino acids: CAISGPRAGEQYF. The CDR3 DNA reads as TGTGCCATCTCCGGTCCCCGGGCGGGGGAGCAGTACTTC.

In its sample, this clone was seen a few times. The V gene is TRBV7-9, the J gene TRBJ1-6; 8 bases line up with TRBD1. Germline V gene sequence: CDR1 SEHNR, CDR2 FQNEAQ (reference sequence). The length of the CDR3 is 15 residues. The junction had 6 bases not matched to a gene; V was cut back by 4 bases and J by 7 bases. CDR3 region: CASSSGQALNSPLHF. CDR3 DNA sequence: TGTGCCAGCAGCTCGGGACAGGCGCTAAATTCACCCCTCCACTTT. Combining the CDR3 with reference TRBV7-9 and TRBJ1-6 gives the whole variable domain DTGVSQNPRHKITKRGQNVTFRCDPISEHNRLYWYRQTLGQGPEFLTYFQNEAQLEKSRLLSDRFSAERPKGSFSTLEIQRTEQGDSAMYLCASSSGQALNSPLHFGNGTRLTVT.

This chain's CDR3 is CASRGFEETQYF. The CDR3 nucleotides are TGTGCCAGCAGGGGCTTTGAAGAGACCCAGTACTTC. The chain is built from TRBV7-9 and TRBJ2-5; no clear D. The CDR3 contains 12 residues. Germline V gene lookup returns CDR1 SEHNR and CDR2 FQNEAQ (reference sequence). With 6 bases removed from V and 3 bases from J, the gap between germline ends came to 8 bases.